Given below is one TCR beta chain in context. Its target is unknown. The data belong to a study of a mutant IDH1 vaccine in newly diagnosed glioma. In the study overall: The first vaccination came 4-6 weeks after radiotherapy alone, or with temozolomide cycles. Treated patients had a mean age of roughly 39 years and an approximately 62% male, about 38% female split.

There are 15 residues in the CDR3. The germline CDR1 and CDR2 sequences are SEHNR and FQNEAQ (reference sequence). V lost 2 bases and J 4 bases, leaving 15 bases between the germline ends. Described time point: week 5, during vaccination. The study gave 300 ug of mutant IDH1 20-mer peptide per vaccine dose, with topical imiquimod. Astrocytomas that were new, WHO grade 3 or 4, IDH1-mutant and ATRX-lost were present in the donors. The protocol was immunoSEQ multiplex PCR, while the TCRdb copy is restricted to in-frame clones and leaves out a portion. Found here are tens of thousands of clones, roughly 80% of them singletons; the top ten hold 3.1%.

The sample was PBMCs, taken from a glioma patient whose treatment included an IDH1 peptide vaccine. The V gene is TRBV7-9, the J gene TRBJ2-7; tentatively, D is TRBD1 (6 bases). This clonotype was obtained from a woman aged 18-29 years with glioma. Some clones in this sample may be carry-over from other donors' samples. CDR3 DNA: TGTGCCAGCAGCTTAATCGGCAGGGGAAGGTACGAGCAGTACTTC. Protein: CASSLIGRGRYEQYF.